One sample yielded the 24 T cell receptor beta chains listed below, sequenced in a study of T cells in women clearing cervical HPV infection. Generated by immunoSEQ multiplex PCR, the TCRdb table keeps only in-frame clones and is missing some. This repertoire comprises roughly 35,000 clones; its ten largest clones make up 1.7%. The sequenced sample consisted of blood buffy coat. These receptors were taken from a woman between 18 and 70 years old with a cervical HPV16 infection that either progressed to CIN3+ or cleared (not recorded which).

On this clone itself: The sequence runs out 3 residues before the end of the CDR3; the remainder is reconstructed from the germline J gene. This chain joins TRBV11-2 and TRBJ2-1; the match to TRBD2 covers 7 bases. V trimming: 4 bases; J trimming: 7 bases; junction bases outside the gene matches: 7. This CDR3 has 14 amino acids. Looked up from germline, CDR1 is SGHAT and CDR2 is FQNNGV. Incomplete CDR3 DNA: TGTGCCAGCAGCTATTCATTGGGGGGGAATGAG. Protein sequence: CASSYSLGGNE. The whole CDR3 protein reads CASSYSLGGNEQFF.

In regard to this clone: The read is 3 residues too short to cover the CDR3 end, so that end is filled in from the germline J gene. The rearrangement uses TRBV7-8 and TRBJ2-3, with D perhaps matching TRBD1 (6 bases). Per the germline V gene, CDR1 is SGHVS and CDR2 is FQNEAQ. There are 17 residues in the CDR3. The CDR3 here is CASSPGVRGNSNQPQYF. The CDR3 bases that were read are TGTGCCAGCAGCCCAGGGGTTAGGGGAAATAGCAATCAGCCG.

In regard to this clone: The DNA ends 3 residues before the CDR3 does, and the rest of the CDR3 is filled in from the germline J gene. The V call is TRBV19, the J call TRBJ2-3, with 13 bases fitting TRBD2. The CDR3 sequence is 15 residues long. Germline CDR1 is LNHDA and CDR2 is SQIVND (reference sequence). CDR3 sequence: CATGLAGAREETQYF. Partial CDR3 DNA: TGTGCCACCGGACTAGCGGGGGCGCGGGAGGAGACG.

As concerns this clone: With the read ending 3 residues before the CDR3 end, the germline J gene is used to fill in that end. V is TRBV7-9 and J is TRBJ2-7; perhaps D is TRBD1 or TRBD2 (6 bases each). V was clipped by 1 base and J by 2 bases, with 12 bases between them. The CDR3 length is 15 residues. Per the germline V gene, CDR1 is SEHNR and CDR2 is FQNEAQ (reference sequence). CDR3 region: CASSLGRDTTYEQYF. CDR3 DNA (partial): TGTGCCAGCAGCTTAGGGCGGGACACCACCTACGAG. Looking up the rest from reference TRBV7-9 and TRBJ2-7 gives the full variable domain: DTGVSQNPRHKITKRGQNVTFRCDPISEHNRLYWYRQTLGQGPEFLTYFQNEAQLEKSRLLSDRFSAERPKGSFSTLEIQRTEQGDSAMYLCASSLGRDTTYEQYFGPGTRLTVT.

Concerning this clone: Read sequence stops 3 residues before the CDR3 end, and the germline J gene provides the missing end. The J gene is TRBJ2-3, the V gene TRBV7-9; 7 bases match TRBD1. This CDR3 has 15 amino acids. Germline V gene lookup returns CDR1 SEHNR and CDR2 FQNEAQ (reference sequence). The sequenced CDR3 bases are TGTGCCAGCAGCTTAGCCGGGACAGCATATCAGCCG. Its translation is CASSLAGTAYQP. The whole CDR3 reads CASSLAGTAYQPQYF.

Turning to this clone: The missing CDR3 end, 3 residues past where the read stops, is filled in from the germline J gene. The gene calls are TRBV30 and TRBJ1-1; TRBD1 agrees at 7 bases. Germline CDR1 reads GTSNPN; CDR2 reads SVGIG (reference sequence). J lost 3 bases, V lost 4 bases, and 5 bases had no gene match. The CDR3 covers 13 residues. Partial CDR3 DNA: TGTGCCTGGACCGGACAGGCTTACACTGAA. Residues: CAWTGQAYTE. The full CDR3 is CAWTGQAYTEAFF.

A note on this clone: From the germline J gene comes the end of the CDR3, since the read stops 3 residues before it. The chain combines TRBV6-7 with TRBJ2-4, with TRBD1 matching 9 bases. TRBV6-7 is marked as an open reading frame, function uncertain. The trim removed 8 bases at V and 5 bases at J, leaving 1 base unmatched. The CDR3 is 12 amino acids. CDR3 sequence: CASRTGENIQYF. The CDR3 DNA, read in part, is TGTGCCAGCCGGACAGGGGAAAACATT.

CDR3 amino acids: CASSSLAGAPDTYTF. CDR3 DNA (partial): TGTGCCAGCAGCTCTCTAGCGGGGGCCCCAGATACC. This chain joins TRBV7-2 and TRBJ1-2; weak D call: TRBD1 (6 bases). The read gets to within 3 residues of the CDR3 end, and the germline J gene fills in the rest. Germline-derived CDR1 and CDR2 are SGHTA and FQGNSA. The CDR3 is 15 residues long. The whole variable domain, filled in from reference TRBV7-2 and TRBJ1-2, reads GAGVSQSPSNKVTEKGKDVELRCDPISGHTALYWYRQSLGQGLEFLIYFQGNSAPDKSGLPSDRFSAERTGGSVSTLTIQRTQQEDSAVYLCASSSLAGAPDTYTFGSGTRLTVV.

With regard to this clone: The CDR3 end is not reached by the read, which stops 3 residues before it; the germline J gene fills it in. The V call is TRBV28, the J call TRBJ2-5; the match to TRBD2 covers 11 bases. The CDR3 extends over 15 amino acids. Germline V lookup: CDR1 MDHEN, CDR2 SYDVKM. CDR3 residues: CASRLAGAHTDTQYF. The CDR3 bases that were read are TGTGCCAGCAGACTAGCGGGGGCCCACACAGATACC.

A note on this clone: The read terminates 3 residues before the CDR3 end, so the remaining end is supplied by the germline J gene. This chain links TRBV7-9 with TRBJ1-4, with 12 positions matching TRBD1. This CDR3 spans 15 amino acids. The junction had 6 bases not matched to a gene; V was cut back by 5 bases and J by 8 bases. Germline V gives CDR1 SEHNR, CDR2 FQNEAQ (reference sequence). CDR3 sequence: CASSAGQGADEKLFF. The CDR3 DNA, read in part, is TGTGCCAGCAGCGCGGGACAGGGGGCGGACGAAAAA.

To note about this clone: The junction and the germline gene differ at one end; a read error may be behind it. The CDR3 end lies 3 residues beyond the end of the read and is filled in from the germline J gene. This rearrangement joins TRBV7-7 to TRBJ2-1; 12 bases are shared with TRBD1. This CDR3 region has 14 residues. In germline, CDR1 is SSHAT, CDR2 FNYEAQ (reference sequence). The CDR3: CASSSGTGGVEQFF. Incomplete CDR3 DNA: TGTGCTAGCAGCTCCGGGACAGGGGGCGTTGAG.

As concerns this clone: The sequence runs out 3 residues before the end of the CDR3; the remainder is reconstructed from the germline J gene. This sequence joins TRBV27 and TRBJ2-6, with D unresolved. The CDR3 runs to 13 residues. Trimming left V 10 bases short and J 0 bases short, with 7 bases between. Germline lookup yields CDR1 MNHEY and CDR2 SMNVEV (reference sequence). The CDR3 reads CATPSSGANVLTF. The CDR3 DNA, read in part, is TGTGCCACCCCTAGCTCTGGGGCCAACGTC.

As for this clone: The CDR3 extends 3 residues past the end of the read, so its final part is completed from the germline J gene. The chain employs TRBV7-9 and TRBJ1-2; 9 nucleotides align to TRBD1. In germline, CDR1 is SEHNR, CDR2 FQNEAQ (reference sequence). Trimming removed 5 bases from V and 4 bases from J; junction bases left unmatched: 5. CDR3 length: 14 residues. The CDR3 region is CASSPGQGTYGYTF. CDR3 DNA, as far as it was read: TGTGCCAGCAGCCCCGGACAGGGGACCTATGGC.

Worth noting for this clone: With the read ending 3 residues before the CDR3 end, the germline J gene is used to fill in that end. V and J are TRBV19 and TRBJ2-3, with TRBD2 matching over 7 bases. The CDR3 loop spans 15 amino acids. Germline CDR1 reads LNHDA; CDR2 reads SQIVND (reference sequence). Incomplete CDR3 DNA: TGTGCCACCACGCTAGGGGAGGGGTCTGCGAGGCCG. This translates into CATTLGEGSARP. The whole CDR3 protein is CATTLGEGSARPQYF.

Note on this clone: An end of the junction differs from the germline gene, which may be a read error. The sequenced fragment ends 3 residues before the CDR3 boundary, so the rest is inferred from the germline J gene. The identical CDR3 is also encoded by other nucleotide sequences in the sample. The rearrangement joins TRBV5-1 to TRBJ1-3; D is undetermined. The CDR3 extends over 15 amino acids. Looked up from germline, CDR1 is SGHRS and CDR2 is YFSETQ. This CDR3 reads CASSPDILSGNTIYF. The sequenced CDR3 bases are TGCGCCAGCAGCCCAGACATCCTCTCTGGAAACACG.

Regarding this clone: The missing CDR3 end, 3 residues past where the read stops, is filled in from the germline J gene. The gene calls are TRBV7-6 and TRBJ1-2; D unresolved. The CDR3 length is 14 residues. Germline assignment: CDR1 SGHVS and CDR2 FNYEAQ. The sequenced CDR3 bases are TGTGCCAGCAGCTTAGAGGCTGAAGGGTATACC. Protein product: CASSLEAEGYT. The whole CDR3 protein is CASSLEAEGYTYTF.

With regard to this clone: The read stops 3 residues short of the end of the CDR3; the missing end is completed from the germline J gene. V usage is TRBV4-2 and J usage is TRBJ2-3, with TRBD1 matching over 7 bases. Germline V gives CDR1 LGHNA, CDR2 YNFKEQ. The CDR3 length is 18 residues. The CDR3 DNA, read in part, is TGTGCCAGCAGCCAGGGTACCCCCGGGACAGAGAGCAATCAGCCG. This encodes CASSQGTPGTESNQP. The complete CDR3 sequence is CASSQGTPGTESNQPQYF.

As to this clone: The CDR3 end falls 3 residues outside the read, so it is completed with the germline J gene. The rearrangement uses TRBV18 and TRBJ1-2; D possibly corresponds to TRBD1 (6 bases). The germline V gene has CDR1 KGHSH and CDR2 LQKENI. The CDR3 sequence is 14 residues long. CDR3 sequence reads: CASSPREGGTIYTF. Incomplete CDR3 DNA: TGTGCCAGCTCACCACGGGAGGGGGGGACCATC.

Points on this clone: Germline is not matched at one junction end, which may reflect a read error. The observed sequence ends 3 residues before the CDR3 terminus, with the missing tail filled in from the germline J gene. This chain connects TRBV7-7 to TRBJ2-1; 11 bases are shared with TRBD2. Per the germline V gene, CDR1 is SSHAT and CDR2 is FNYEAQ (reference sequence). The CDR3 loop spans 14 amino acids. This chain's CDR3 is CASSSPGLAAEQFF. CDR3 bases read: TGTGCTAGCAGCTCCCCGGGACTAGCGGCTGAG.

The part of the CDR3 DNA that was read is TGTGCCAGCAGTGACCGGGACACCAATGAAAAA. Amino acid sequence: CASSDRDTNEK. The whole CDR3 sequence is CASSDRDTNEKLFF. The chain links TRBV6-1 to TRBJ1-4; weak D call: TRBD1 (6 bases). The CDR3 goes on 3 residues after the read ends, and that part is filled in from the germline J gene. Germline-derived CDR1 and CDR2 are MNHNS and SASEGT. The CDR3 length is 14 residues. The ends were cut back, 3 bases at V and 5 bases at J, with 10 bases in the middle.

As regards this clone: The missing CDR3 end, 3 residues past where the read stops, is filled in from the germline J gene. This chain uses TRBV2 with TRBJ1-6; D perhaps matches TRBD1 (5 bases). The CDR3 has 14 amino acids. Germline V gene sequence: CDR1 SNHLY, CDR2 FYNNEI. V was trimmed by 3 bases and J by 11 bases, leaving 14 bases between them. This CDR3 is CASSEEGRGAPLHF. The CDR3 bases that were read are TGTGCCAGCAGTGAGGAGGGGCGAGGCGCACCC.

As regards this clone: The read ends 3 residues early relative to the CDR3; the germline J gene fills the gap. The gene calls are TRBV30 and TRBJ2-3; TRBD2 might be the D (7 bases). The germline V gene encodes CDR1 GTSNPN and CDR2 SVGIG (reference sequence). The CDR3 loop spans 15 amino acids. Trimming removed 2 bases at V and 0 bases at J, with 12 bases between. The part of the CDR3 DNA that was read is TGTGCCTGGAGTAAACGGGGGGCGAGCACAGATACG. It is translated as CAWSKRGASTDT. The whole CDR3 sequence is CAWSKRGASTDTQYF.

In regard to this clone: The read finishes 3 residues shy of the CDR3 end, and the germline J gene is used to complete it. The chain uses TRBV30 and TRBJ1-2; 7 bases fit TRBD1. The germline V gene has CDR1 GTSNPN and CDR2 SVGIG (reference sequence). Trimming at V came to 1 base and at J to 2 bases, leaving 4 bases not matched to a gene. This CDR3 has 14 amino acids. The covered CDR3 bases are TGTGCCTGGAGTGACGACAGGGCCAACTATGGC. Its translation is CAWSDDRANYG. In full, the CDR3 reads CAWSDDRANYGYTF.

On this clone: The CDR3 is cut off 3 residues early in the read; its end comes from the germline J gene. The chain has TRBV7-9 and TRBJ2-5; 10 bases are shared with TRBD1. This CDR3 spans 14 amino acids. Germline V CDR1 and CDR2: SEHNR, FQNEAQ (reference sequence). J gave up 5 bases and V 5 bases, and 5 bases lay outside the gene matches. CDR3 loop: CASSQTGGGETQYF. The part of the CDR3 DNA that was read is TGTGCCAGCAGCCAGACAGGGGGCGGCGAGACC.